Listed here are 25 T cell receptor beta chains from one sample, sequenced in a study of cytomegalovirus exposure and HLA in healthy donors. PCR amplification relied on 60 Vbeta primers (plus 13 Jbeta primers). The repertoire was sequenced with immunoSEQ multiplex PCR; TCRdb's copy has only in-frame clones and lacks some. The table records 85,000 to 130,000 clones, over 75% of them present only once. The sample taken for sequencing was PBMCs. These receptors were collected from a man in his sixties in good health and CMV-seropositive.

V and J are TRBV10-1 and TRBJ2-3; 11 nucleotides align to TRBD2. Germline lookup yields CDR1 WNHNN and CDR2 SYGVQD (reference sequence). The CDR3 has 16 amino acids. V shed 6 bases and J 3 bases; nucleotides not matched to a gene: 8. This chain's CDR3 is CASSEGGLAVTDTQYF. For the CDR3, the DNA is TGCGCCAGCAGCGAGGGGGGACTAGCGGTTACAGATACGCAGTATTTT.

The sample holds one count of this clone. The chain joins TRBV19 to TRBJ1-6; perhaps TRBD1 as D (6 bases). The CDR3 length is 16 residues. The V gene lost 5 bases and the J gene lost 1 base, with 12 bases spanning the gap. CDR1 LNHDA and CDR2 SQIVND come from the germline V gene (reference sequence). The CDR3 here is CASSPSRGSYNSPLHF. The DNA of the CDR3 is TGTGCCAGTAGTCCCAGCAGGGGTTCCTATAATTCACCCCTCCACTTT.

The rearrangement uses TRBV18 and TRBJ2-5; perhaps TRBD1 as D (6 bases). Trimming shortened V by 3 bases and J by 4 bases, and 12 bases separated the two germline ends. This CDR3 contains 14 residues. From germline, CDR1 is KGHSH and CDR2 LQKENI. For the CDR3, the DNA is TGTGCCAGCTCACCTCCGGGACAAGGAGAGACCCAGTACTTC. It encodes CASSPPGQGETQYF.

V usage is TRBV6-5 and J usage is TRBJ1-1; D remains ambiguous. CDR1 and CDR2 (germline): MNHEY, SVGAGI. The germline V and J ends were trimmed by 5 bases and 1 base, with 11 bases remaining between them. The CDR3 has 14 amino acids. For the CDR3, the DNA is TGTGCCAGCAGTAAACGGGAGGGGAACACTGAAGCTTTCTTT. This translates into CASSKREGNTEAFF.

This chain connects TRBV7-9 to TRBJ1-5; D is perhaps TRBD1 (6 bases). V was clipped by 1 base and J by 7 bases, with 11 bases between them. The CDR3 totals 14 residues. Germline V CDR1 and CDR2: SEHNR, FQNEAQ (reference sequence). For the CDR3, the DNA is TGTGCCAGCAGCTTAGGACAGGACCAACAGCCCCAGCATTTT. Protein product: CASSLGQDQQPQHF. The variable domain in full, with the rest retrieved from reference TRBV7-9 and TRBJ1-5, is DTGVSQNPRHKITKRGQNVTFRCDPISEHNRLYWYRQTLGQGPEFLTYFQNEAQLEKSRLLSDRFSAERPKGSFSTLEIQRTEQGDSAMYLCASSLGQDQQPQHFGDGTRLSIL.

This CDR3 reads CASSLLETGQETQYF. The CDR3 DNA sequence: TGTGCCAGCAGCTTGCTGGAGACAGGTCAAGAGACCCAGTACTTC. This chain links TRBV7-8 with TRBJ2-5; D may be TRBD1 (6 bases). Germline-derived CDR1 and CDR2 are SGHVS and FQNEAQ. Trimming pared 3 bases from V and 2 bases from J, leaving 13 bases between. The CDR3 contains 15 residues.

This CDR3 is CASSLAGQGETQYF. Written as DNA, the CDR3 is TGCGCCAGCAGCTTGGCCGGACAGGGGGAGACCCAGTACTTC. The chain has TRBV5-1 and TRBJ2-5; 9 bases align to TRBD1. The J segment lost 5 bases and the V segment lost 0 bases, leaving 2 bases of the junction unmatched. The CDR3 has 14 amino acids. Germline V CDR1 and CDR2: SGHRS, YFSETQ.

The chain joins TRBV6-5 to TRBJ1-4; 9 nucleotides agree with TRBD1. Per germline, CDR1 MNHEY and CDR2 SVGAGI. CDR3 length equals 15 residues. Unmatched junction bases numbered 10, after V lost 6 bases and J lost 8 bases. In DNA form, the CDR3 reads TGTGCCAGCAGACCAAACAGGGGGCGACGGGAAAAACTGTTTTTT. Amino acids: CASRPNRGRREKLFF.

This clone was recorded a few times. V and J are TRBV5-1 and TRBJ1-2, with a weak D call TRBD1 (6 bases). The germline CDR1 and CDR2 sequences are SGHRS and YFSETQ. Trimming shortened V by 2 bases and J by 7 bases, and 12 bases separated the two germline ends. The CDR3 loop spans 13 amino acids. In DNA form, the CDR3 reads TGCGCCAGCAGCTTTACAGGGATAGCTGGCTACACCTTC. Translation gives CASSFTGIAGYTF.

This clone was observed a few times. This chain links TRBV5-1 with TRBJ1-6, with TRBD1 matching 10 bases. Germline CDR1 and CDR2: SGHRS and YFSETQ. After removal of 2 bases from V and 4 bases from J, the junction contained 3 bases not matched to a gene. The CDR3 spans 16 residues. The CDR3 sequence: CASSFGTGVYNSPLHF. DNA for the CDR3: TGCGCCAGCAGCTTCGGGACAGGGGTGTATAATTCACCCCTCCACTTT.

This clone was counted only a few times. The chain has TRBV5-1 and TRBJ1-4, with a tentative D call TRBD1 (5 bases). V dropped 5 bases and J dropped 0 bases, with 8 bases sitting between them. The CDR3 extends over 14 amino acids. CDR1 and CDR2 (germline): SGHRS, YFSETQ. The CDR3, as DNA: TGCGCCAGCAGGGACACCGCAACTAATGAAAAACTGTTTTTT. This sequence encodes CASRDTATNEKLFF.

This clone turned up a few times. V usage is TRBV7-8 and J usage is TRBJ1-2; D might be TRBD1 (5 bases). V was clipped by 5 bases and J by 5 bases, with 18 bases between them. CDR1 is SGHVS, CDR2 FQNEAQ, per germline. This CDR3 is 15 amino acids long. The CDR3 sequence is CASSHRRQMGYGYTF. The CDR3 bases are TGTGCCAGCAGCCACCGCCGACAGATGGGGTATGGCTACACCTTC.

The V call is TRBV6-6, the J call TRBJ1-6; D is undetermined. Germline loops: CDR1 MNHNY, CDR2 SVGAGI (reference sequence). V shed 2 bases and J shed 12 bases, with 8 bases lying between them. The CDR3 sequence is 12 residues long. CDR3 nucleotide sequence: TGTGCCAGCAGTTACCGTCGAGAACCCCTCCACTTT. The encoded protein is CASSYRREPLHF.

This chain links TRBV2 with TRBJ2-1, with TRBD2 matching over 7 bases. The CDR3 loop spans 14 amino acids. CDR1 SNHLY and CDR2 FYNNEI come from the germline V gene. The V and J ends lost 8 bases and 5 bases, in that order; junction bases with no gene match: 9. Here the CDR3 DNA reads TGTGCCAGCGAGCCAGCGGGGTTAGACAATGAGCAGTTCTTC. Protein sequence: CASEPAGLDNEQFF.

The chain combines TRBV28 with TRBJ1-5; 9 bases agree with TRBD1. Per germline, CDR1 MDHEN and CDR2 SYDVKM. The CDR3 sequence is 16 residues long. Germline trimming cut 0 bases from V and 4 bases from J; bases unmatched to any gene: 4. The CDR3 protein is CASSLWVGTGNQPQHF. The CDR3 nucleotides read TGTGCCAGCAGTTTATGGGTCGGGACAGGGAATCAGCCCCAGCATTTT. The variable domain in full, with the rest retrieved from reference TRBV28 and TRBJ1-5, is DVKVTQSSRYLVKRTGEKVFLECVQDMDHENMFWYRQDPGLGLRLIYFSYDVKMKEKGDIPEGYSVSREKKERFSLILESASTNQTSMYLCASSLWVGTGNQPQHFGDGTRLSIL.

J is TRBJ1-1 and V is TRBV13, with TRBD1 identical over 12 bases. The J segment lost 7 bases and the V segment lost 5 bases, leaving 8 bases of the junction unmatched. The CDR3 is made up of 15 amino acids. Per the germline V gene, CDR1 is PRHDT and CDR2 is FYEKMQ (reference sequence). CDR3 in DNA: TGTGCCAGCAGCAGATCGGGACAGGGGGCTAATGAAGCTTTCTTT. Encoded protein: CASSRSGQGANEAFF.

Concerning this clone itself: A junction end diverges from the germline sequence, so it may reflect a read error. The rearrangement uses TRBV19 and TRBJ1-4; maybe TRBD1 (5 bases). The CDR3 extends over 18 amino acids. CDR1 LNHDA and CDR2 SQIVND come from the germline V gene (reference sequence). The DNA of the CDR3 is TGTGCCAGTGGTATCGGGGAGGAGAGGGGAGCAACTAATGAAAAACTGTTTTTT. It is translated as CASGIGEERGATNEKLFF.

The chain recombines TRBV10-2 with TRBJ1-1; D may be TRBD1 (5 bases). The CDR3 loop spans 10 amino acids. Trimming left V 9 bases short and J 8 bases short, with 10 bases between. Germline CDR1 and CDR2: WSHSY and SAAADI. In nucleotides, the CDR3 is TGCGCCAGGGGGGAGGGGGAAGCTTTCTTT. Translation gives CARGEGEAFF.

The chain has TRBV14 and TRBJ2-7, with a tentative D call TRBD1 (5 bases). Between the trimmed V and J ends, which lost 0 bases and 0 bases, there was a span of 15 bases. CDR1 SGHDN and CDR2 FVKESK come from the germline V gene. The CDR3 is made up of 17 amino acids. The DNA of the CDR3 is TGTGCCAGCAGCCAAGATAGGGGAACCGGAGTCTCCTACGAGCAGTACTTC. Translated: CASSQDRGTGVSYEQYF.

This clone was found a few times. The chain has TRBV9 and TRBJ2-7; D is unclear. V gave up 5 bases and J gave up 1 base, with 16 bases separating them. CDR3 length equals 15 residues. Per the germline V gene, CDR1 is SGDLS and CDR2 is YYNGEE. The CDR3 sequence is CASSLSEQSSYEQYF. CDR3 nucleotides: TGTGCCAGCAGTCTGTCCGAACAGAGTTCCTACGAGCAGTACTTC.

This CDR3 is CASSQDRVQETQYF. DNA of the CDR3: TGTGCCAGCAGTCAGGACAGGGTGCAAGAGACCCAGTACTTC. The chain links TRBV6-1 to TRBJ2-5; 8 bases fit TRBD1. The CDR3 covers 14 residues. Per the germline V gene, CDR1 is MNHNS and CDR2 is SASEGT. Unmatched junction bases numbered 4, after V lost 5 bases and J lost 2 bases.

This clone showed up just once. As DNA, the CDR3 is TGCAGCGTTGAAGGGGGGGGATCCTACGAGCAGTACTTC. Protein product: CSVEGGGSYEQYF. The V gene is TRBV29-1, the J gene TRBJ2-7; 7 positions match TRBD2. Germline V gives CDR1 SQVTM, CDR2 ANQGSEA. With 1 base clipped from V and 1 base from J, the junction kept 1 base outside the gene matches. The CDR3 extends over 13 amino acids.

The J gene is TRBJ2-1, the V gene TRBV19, with 7 nucleotides matching TRBD1. This CDR3 region has 14 residues. The V gene end was trimmed by 3 bases and the J gene end by 5 bases; junction bases not matched to a gene: 4. Germline V gene lookup returns CDR1 LNHDA and CDR2 SQIVND (reference sequence). CDR3 loop: CASSMGTENNEQFF. DNA of the CDR3: TGTGCCAGTAGTATGGGGACAGAAAACAATGAGCAGTTCTTC.

The J gene is TRBJ2-5, the V gene TRBV10-1, with TRBD2 as a possible D gene (6 bases). Germline CDR1 reads WNHNN; CDR2 reads SYGVQD (reference sequence). The CDR3 totals 13 residues. V lost 8 bases, J lost 4 bases, and 14 bases lay in between. This CDR3 is CASQVAGGETQYF. CDR3 nucleotide sequence: TGCGCCAGCCAGGTCGCCGGGGGAGAGACCCAGTACTTC.

The chain employs TRBV2 and TRBJ1-4; a weak D match, TRBD1 (5 bases). The CDR3 is 13 residues long. Germline CDR1 reads SNHLY; CDR2 reads FYNNEI. V was trimmed by 7 bases and J by 7 bases, leaving 13 bases between them. The CDR3 DNA follows: TGTGCCAGCACAAAGGGGCAGGCTGAAAAACTGTTTTTT. Its translation: CASTKGQAEKLFF.